This T cell receptor (beta chain) is from a study of beta chain features in type 1 diabetes. The study, taken as a whole, reports: There was a moderate but significant shortening of TCRB CDR3s in all four CD4+ subsets of Type 1 diabetes patients.

Germline V CDR1 and CDR2: SGHNT, YYREEE (reference sequence). CDR3 length: 14 residues. Trimming cost V 5 bases and J 9 bases, with 18 bases left between them. The sequenced template was cDNA made from the entire isolated RNA. Approximately 4 million reads was the average for naive, central memory and regulatory T cell samples. Measured with immunoSEQ multiplex PCR; TCRdb has only the in-frame clones, and not every one. The sample lists about 230,000 clones; 9.6% were seen once. This clone was seen a few times. The antigen is not known. CD4+ naive, central memory, regulatory and stem cell-like memory cells were sorted via CD45RO/CCR7/CD25/CD127/CD95/CD27.

The source is a woman aged 18-35 years in good health. What was sequenced was naive CD4+ T cells from blood. The V and J genes are TRBV5-4 and TRBJ2-4; D is perhaps TRBD2 (7 bases). In DNA form, the CDR3 reads TGTGCCAGCAGGGAGGGGGGGCAGGAAAGCATTCAGTACTTC. It specifies CASREGGQESIQYF.